Sequencing of this T cell receptor (beta chain) was carried out in a study of graft-versus-host responses after intestinal transplantation. The CDR3 has 15 amino acids. The V end was cut by 10 bases, the J end by 1 base, with 20 bases between. CDR1 MDHEN and CDR2 SYDVKM come from the germline V gene. Co-plating was performed using about 200,000 CFSE-labeled responder cells and about 200,000 irradiated, violet-dye-labeled stimulator cells. Sequencing was performed with immunoSEQ multiplex PCR; in TCRdb, only in-frame clones are kept and a portion is missing. Among about 12,000 clones listed, 35% were seen once.

Sequencing was performed on alloreactive CD8+ T cells from a mixed lymphocyte reaction culture, taken before intestinal transplant. Subset given: CFSE-low proliferating T cells sorted from roughly six-day pre-transplant mixed lymphocyte reaction (GvH or HvG direction). This receptor was identified in a human patient who received an intestinal transplant. The J gene is TRBJ2-7, the V gene TRBV28; D uncertain. The CDR3 loop is CATNLPVFGSYEQYF. In nucleotides, the CDR3 is TGTGCCACCAACCTCCCGGTATTCGGATCCTACGAGCAGTACTTC.